The clone carrying this TCR beta chain is labeled medium-sized (0.01 to 0.1%). The antigen is not known. Germline loops: CDR1 SGHVS, CDR2 FQNEAQ. V lost 5 bases and J 2 bases, leaving 12 bases between the germline ends. This CDR3 comprises 14 residues. Nobody among the patients had been given any treatment before thyroid surgery. These data come from a study of metastatic and nonmetastatic thyroid tumors. Across the study: Blood and tumor or nodule tissue repertoires from malignant and benign thyroid patients were compared.

Study observations and caveats: TCR beta diversity was reportedly significantly higher in malignant thyroid tumors than benign nodules, in blood and tumor.

The authors' processing: Between-group CDR3 differences, defined by clinicopathological status, yielded a distant-metastasis classifier for papillary thyroid cancer. TCRdb reprocessed the PCR reads via MiXCR. TCRdb assigned the V and J calls; the authors' analysis was not used. This table has roughly 3,800 clones, roughly a third appearing once. The chain employs TRBV7-8 and TRBJ1-1; no definite D call. The sequence came from a female donor with papillary thyroid cancer or a benign thyroid nodule (not recorded which). Some clones in this sample may be carry-over from other donors' samples. The sequenced sample was adjacent normal tissue. In DNA form, the CDR3 reads TGTGCCAGCAGCCCCCATGCGGGTAACACTGAAGCTTTCTTT. It translates to CASSPHAGNTEAFF.